This passage covers 32 T cell receptor beta chains from one sample sequenced in a study of T cells in localized non-small cell lung cancer. Here immunoSEQ multiplex PCR was the method, and the copy in TCRdb shows in-frame clones only, minus some. The table lists around 25,000 clones, about 86% of them singletons, with about 1% in the top ten. Sample: peripheral blood, taken before any cancer treatment. These receptor sequences come from a woman aged 35-75 years with stage I lung adenocarcinoma.

This chain joins TRBV6-5 and TRBJ1-3; D is possibly TRBD1 (5 bases). V shed 4 bases and J shed 0 bases, with 10 bases lying between them. The length of the CDR3 is 15 residues. Germline V gene lookup returns CDR1 MNHEY and CDR2 SVGAGI. The CDR3: CASSSFQGSGNTIYF. In DNA form, the CDR3 reads TGTGCCAGCAGTTCGTTTCAGGGCTCTGGAAACACCATATATTTT.

The chain combines TRBV11-2 with TRBJ1-3; unclear D gene. The V end lost 1 base, the J end lost 0 bases, and 10 bases lay between the germline ends. Germline lookup yields CDR1 SGHAT and CDR2 FQNNGV. This CDR3 has 16 residues. The CDR3 spells CASSLGLSSSGNTIYF. The CDR3 DNA reads as TGTGCCAGCAGCTTAGGCCTGTCCAGCTCTGGAAACACCATATATTTT.

This CDR3 is CASGPRGATTDTQYF. CDR3 nucleotide sequence: TGTGCTAGTGGTCCTCGCGGGGCCACCACAGATACGCAGTATTTT. V usage is TRBV12-5 and J usage is TRBJ2-3; D is possibly TRBD2 (6 bases). This CDR3 spans 15 amino acids. V gave up 5 bases and J gave up 2 bases, with 14 bases separating them. Germline loops: CDR1 LGHNT, CDR2 FRNRAP.

The chain couples TRBV9 to TRBJ1-4; the D is unclear. The V gene lost 3 bases and the J gene lost 4 bases, with 13 bases spanning the gap. CDR1 and CDR2 from the germline V gene are SGDLS and YYNGEE. CDR3 length equals 15 residues. This CDR3 is CASSAAHGFNEKLFF. In DNA form, the CDR3 reads TGTGCCAGCAGCGCCGCGCACGGCTTTAATGAAAAACTGTTTTTT.

This clone has a single count. This chain joins TRBV18 and TRBJ2-5; D is possibly TRBD1 (5 bases). The V gene's germline CDR1 is KGHSH and CDR2 LQKENI. CDR3 length equals 14 residues. Trimming took 1 base from V and 4 from J, leaving 10 bases between them. The chain's CDR3 is CASSPRVRGETQYF. In DNA, the CDR3 is TGTGCCAGCTCACCACGGGTAAGGGGAGAGACCCAGTACTTC.

The genes are TRBV4-1 and TRBJ1-4; D might be TRBD1 (6 bases). The length of the CDR3 is 15 residues. V gave up 4 bases and J gave up 6 bases, with 15 bases separating them. Germline V gene sequence: CDR1 MGHRA, CDR2 YSYEKL. CDR3 nucleotides: TGCGCCAGCAGCCCCGCCGGGACACTCGATGAAAAACTGTTTTTT. Its protein is CASSPAGTLDEKLFF.

The rearrangement links TRBV2 to TRBJ1-6; no clear D gene. CDR3 length: 14 amino acids. CDR1 and CDR2 (germline): SNHLY, FYNNEI. Trimming took 3 bases from V and 3 from J, leaving 6 bases between them. In nucleotides, the CDR3 is TGTGCCAGCAGTGACAGTAACTATAATTCACCCCTCCACTTT. Its protein is CASSDSNYNSPLHF.

The rearrangement joins TRBV7-2 to TRBJ1-4; 10 bases agree with TRBD1. CDR3 length: 15 amino acids. Per the germline V gene, CDR1 is SGHTA and CDR2 is FQGNSA. The trim removed 3 bases at V and 8 bases at J, leaving 6 bases unmatched. CDR3 region: CASSFGDRGLEKLFF. The CDR3 DNA reads as TGTGCCAGCAGCTTCGGAGACAGGGGGCTCGAAAAACTGTTTTTT.

This chain joins TRBV19 and TRBJ1-1; maybe TRBD1 (6 bases). Germline CDR1 is LNHDA and CDR2 is SQIVND (reference sequence). The CDR3 runs 13 residues. Trimming cost V 3 bases and J 6 bases, with 11 bases left between them. The CDR3 DNA sequence: TGTGCCAGTAGTATGGATTGGACAGCTGAAGCTTTCTTT. Protein product: CASSMDWTAEAFF.

This chain joins TRBV11-2 and TRBJ1-2; D is undetermined. Germline lookup yields CDR1 SGHAT and CDR2 FQNNGV. The V and J ends lost 1 base and 8 bases respectively, with 8 bases between them. The CDR3 is made up of 12 amino acids. CDR3 region: CASSLVDGGYTF. In nucleotides, the CDR3 is TGTGCCAGCAGCTTAGTTGACGGCGGCTACACCTTC.

By share, this clone counts as medium-sized (0.01 to 0.1%). The rearrangement links TRBV30 to TRBJ1-1; D gene uncertain. Trimming took 0 bases from V and 0 from J, leaving 5 bases between them. CDR3 size: 13 residues. Looked up from germline, CDR1 is GTSNPN and CDR2 is SVGIG (reference sequence). CDR3 coding DNA: TGTGCCTGGAGTGTGGGAGTGAACACTGAAGCTTTCTTT. Translation: CAWSVGVNTEAFF.

V and J are TRBV4-2 and TRBJ2-3; 11 positions match TRBD2. J gave up 4 bases and V 4 bases, and 7 bases lay outside the gene matches. Per the germline V gene, CDR1 is LGHNA and CDR2 is YNFKEQ. The CDR3 contains 16 residues. CDR3 DNA: TGTGCCAGCAGCCGAACCACTAGCGGGGGAGCAGATACGCAGTATTTT. Translation: CASSRTTSGGADTQYF.

This clone was recorded once. The chain recombines TRBV6-6 with TRBJ2-7; 10 bases fit TRBD2. CDR1 and CDR2 from the germline V gene are MNHNY and SVGAGI (reference sequence). Trimming took 6 bases from V and 1 from J; bases not matched to a gene: 3. This CDR3 region has 14 residues. In nucleotides, the CDR3 is TGTGCCAGCAGAGAGCGGGGGGGGTCCTACGAGCAGTACTTC. Translated, it gives CASRERGGSYEQYF.

A note on this clone: Its ends do not fully match the called genes, so a read error is possible. V usage is TRBV7-9 and J usage is TRBJ2-1, with D perhaps TRBD2 (6 bases). Germline values: CDR1 SEHNR, CDR2 FQNEAQ (reference sequence). The CDR3 runs to 15 residues. The CDR3 is CASSLSGTSSNEQFF. The CDR3 nucleotides read TGTGCCAGCAGCCTATCCGGGACTTCCTCCAATGAGCAGTTCTTC.

V gene TRBV6-5 combines with J gene TRBJ2-5, with D hard to call. Germline V lookup: CDR1 MNHEY, CDR2 SVGAGI. V lost 0 bases and J lost 5, with 16 bases in between. There are 16 residues in the CDR3. The chain's CDR3 is CASSYSTGGFSETQYF. The CDR3 region has the DNA TGTGCCAGCAGTTACTCGACTGGCGGTTTTTCGGAGACCCAGTACTTC.

V usage is TRBV19 and J usage is TRBJ1-1, with TRBD1 matching over 9 bases. V lost 6 bases to trimming and J lost 8 bases; unmatched junction nucleotides: 7. CDR1 is LNHDA and CDR2 is SQIVND in the germline V gene (reference sequence). The CDR3 runs 13 residues. In nucleotides, the CDR3 is TGTGCCAGTAGGAGGGACAGGGCCGCCGAAGCTTTCTTT. Its protein is CASRRDRAAEAFF.

CDR3: CAISESGLGRRSSYEQYF. The CDR3 DNA sequence: TGTGCCATCAGTGAGTCGGGTCTCGGCAGGAGAAGCTCCTACGAGCAGTACTTC. The rearrangement uses TRBV10-3 and TRBJ2-7; D remains ambiguous. There are 18 residues in the CDR3. Trimming cost V 0 bases and J 0 bases, with 18 bases left between them. Germline lookup yields CDR1 ENHRY and CDR2 SYGVKD.

This chain connects TRBV18 to TRBJ1-2; D is ambiguous. The CDR3 has 13 amino acids. V lost 2 bases and J 6 bases, leaving 10 bases between the germline ends. The germline CDR1 and CDR2 sequences are KGHSH and LQKENI. The DNA of the CDR3 is TGTGCCAGCTCACCAAGAAGTTCTGATGGCTACACCTTC. Its protein product is CASSPRSSDGYTF.

The chain recombines TRBV11-2 with TRBJ2-2; D ambiguous. Trimming cost V 1 base and J 2 bases, with 5 bases left between them. The CDR3 loop spans 14 amino acids. CDR1 is SGHAT and CDR2 is FQNNGV in the germline V gene. CDR3 in DNA: TGTGCCAGCAGCTTAGTAACTAACACCGGGGAGCTGTTTTTT. Translating gives CASSLVTNTGELFF.

Here the CDR3 reads CASSQGLQSYEQYF. The CDR3 nucleotides are TGCGCCAGCAGCCAAGGTTTGCAGTCCTACGAGCAGTACTTC. The rearrangement links TRBV4-3 to TRBJ2-7; D remains ambiguous. Germline V gene data show CDR1 as LGHNA and CDR2 as YSLEER. This CDR3 region has 14 residues. The ends were cut back, 1 base at V and 1 base at J, with 8 bases in the middle.

This CDR3 reads CASSPGRQRLEPQHF. In nucleotides, the CDR3 is TGTGCCAGCTCACCGGGTCGCCAAAGGTTGGAGCCCCAGCATTTT. The gene calls are TRBV18 and TRBJ1-5, with D uncertain. CDR3 length: 15 amino acids. In germline, CDR1 is KGHSH, CDR2 LQKENI. The V gene lost 3 bases and the J gene lost 8 bases, with 17 bases spanning the gap.

The chain links TRBV4-3 to TRBJ2-5, with 7 positions matching TRBD1. J gave up 1 base and V 4 bases, and 6 bases lay outside the gene matches. The CDR3 has 15 amino acids. Germline CDR1 is LGHNA and CDR2 is YSLEER. This chain's CDR3 is CASSRQGRGQETQYF. CDR3 coding DNA: TGCGCCAGCAGCCGACAGGGAAGGGGCCAAGAGACCCAGTACTTC.

The chain links TRBV30 to TRBJ1-6; D gene ambiguous. V lost 2 bases and J 8 bases, leaving 10 bases between the germline ends. This CDR3 comprises 13 residues. Germline values: CDR1 GTSNPN, CDR2 SVGIG (reference sequence). CDR3 DNA sequence: TGTGCCTGGAGTACACAGACGCATTCACCCCTCCACTTT. Protein product: CAWSTQTHSPLHF.

The CDR3 spells CASSAGTGEKLFF. DNA for the CDR3: TGTGCCAGCAGCGCCGGGACGGGTGAAAAACTGTTTTTT. This chain links TRBV2 with TRBJ1-4, with a possible D match to TRBD1 (5 bases). The germline CDR1 and CDR2 sequences are SNHLY and FYNNEI. The V end lost 6 bases, the J end lost 7 bases, and 12 bases lay between the germline ends. The CDR3 totals 13 residues.

This chain uses TRBV7-9 with TRBJ1-5; possible D gene TRBD1, 5 bases. The V and J ends lost 5 bases and 7 bases respectively, with 15 bases between them. The germline gives CDR1 SEHNR, CDR2 FQNEAQ (reference sequence). The CDR3 runs 14 residues. This CDR3 reads CASSQSTGLQPQHF. DNA of the CDR3: TGTGCCAGCAGCCAATCGACGGGGCTGCAGCCCCAGCATTTT.

The chain joins TRBV20-1 to TRBJ1-2; no clear D gene. V lost 6 bases to trimming and J lost 2 bases, with 7 bases between them. The CDR3 covers 11 residues. Germline-derived CDR1 and CDR2 are DFQATT and SNEGSKA (reference sequence). The DNA of the CDR3 is TGCAGTGCCCAGGACAACTATGGCTACACCTTC. This codes for CSAQDNYGYTF.

This clone was recorded once. The gene calls are TRBV7-9 and TRBJ2-7; tentative D call: TRBD1 (5 bases). The V end was cut by 1 base, the J end by 6 bases, with 7 bases between. Germline values: CDR1 SEHNR, CDR2 FQNEAQ (reference sequence). This CDR3 has 12 amino acids. CDR3 protein: CASSLDQGEQYF. The CDR3 nucleotides read TGTGCCAGCAGCTTAGATCAGGGCGAGCAGTACTTC. Together with reference TRBV7-9 and TRBJ2-7, the CDR3 gives the full variable domain: DTGVSQNPRHKITKRGQNVTFRCDPISEHNRLYWYRQTLGQGPEFLTYFQNEAQLEKSRLLSDRFSAERPKGSFSTLEIQRTEQGDSAMYLCASSLDQGEQYFGPGTRLTVT.

The chain carries TRBV10-3 and TRBJ1-1; the match to TRBD1 covers 8 bases. Losses at the gene ends were 4 bases for V and 8 bases for J; bases not matched to a gene: 12. This CDR3 is 15 amino acids long. Per the germline V gene, CDR1 is ENHRY and CDR2 is SYGVKD. The CDR3 bases are TGTGCCATCAGTGGAGACAGGGGCGGGTCCCAAGAAGCTTTCTTT. Its protein is CAISGDRGGSQEAFF.

The chain combines TRBV7-2 with TRBJ2-2, with D possibly TRBD2 on 5 matching bases. CDR1 is SGHTA and CDR2 is FQGNSA in the germline V gene. V dropped 5 bases and J dropped 5 bases, with 9 bases sitting between them. The CDR3 contains 13 residues. The CDR3 sequence: CASSPRGTGELFF. CDR3 bases: TGTGCCAGCAGCCCCAGAGGGACCGGGGAGCTGTTTTTT. The whole variable domain, remainder taken from reference TRBV7-2 and TRBJ2-2, is GAGVSQSPSNKVTEKGKDVELRCDPISGHTALYWYRQSLGQGLEFLIYFQGNSAPDKSGLPSDRFSAERTGGSVSTLTIQRTQQEDSAVYLCASSPRGTGELFFGEGSRLTVL.

J is TRBJ2-3 and V is TRBV6-5; unclear D gene. CDR1 is MNHEY, CDR2 SVGAGI, per germline. Trimming took 6 bases from V and 0 from J, leaving 4 bases between them. This CDR3 is built from 12 residues. The CDR3 is CASRGSTDTQYF. The CDR3 DNA reads TGTGCCAGCAGAGGGAGCACAGATACGCAGTATTTT.

This sequence joins TRBV5-1 and TRBJ1-2; D not certain. The V end lost 2 bases, the J end lost 7 bases, and 6 bases lay between the germline ends. Germline-derived CDR1 and CDR2 are SGHRS and YFSETQ. CDR3 length: 11 residues. The CDR3 sequence: CASSFGGGYTF. The CDR3 region has the DNA TGCGCCAGCAGCTTTGGTGGTGGCTACACCTTC.

J is TRBJ2-3 and V is TRBV7-2; 11 bases align to TRBD2. This CDR3 is built from 16 residues. Trimming removed 2 bases from V and 4 bases from J; junction bases left unmatched: 5. The germline V gene encodes CDR1 SGHTA and CDR2 FQGNSA. The CDR3 DNA is TGTGCCAGCAGCTTAAGTAGCGGGGGGGCGTCAGATACGCAGTATTTT. It is translated as CASSLSSGGASDTQYF. Variable domain in full (rest from reference TRBV7-2 and TRBJ2-3): GAGVSQSPSNKVTEKGKDVELRCDPISGHTALYWYRQSLGQGLEFLIYFQGNSAPDKSGLPSDRFSAERTGGSVSTLTIQRTQQEDSAVYLCASSLSSGGASDTQYFGPGTRLTVL.